The 9 T cell receptor beta chains presented below share a single source sample, sequenced in a study of cytomegalovirus exposure and HLA in healthy donors. This PCR relied on a set of 60 Vbeta primers and 13 Jbeta primers. Measured with immunoSEQ multiplex PCR; TCRdb has only the in-frame clones, and not every one. The sample consists of over 150,000 clones, 70% to 90% of them appearing once. Sequencing was done on a sample of PBMCs. The origin of the receptors is a woman in her twenties or thirties in good health and CMV-seronegative.

J is TRBJ2-7 and V is TRBV6-5; 7 bases fit TRBD1. With V trimmed by 0 bases and J by 0 bases, 5 bases remained unmatched. Germline CDR1 reads MNHEY; CDR2 reads SVGAGI. The CDR3 is 16 amino acids. Written as DNA, the CDR3 is TGTGCCAGCAGTTACTCCCGACAGGGAAGCTCCTACGAGCAGTACTTC. Translation: CASSYSRQGSSYEQYF.

This clone was seen a single time. The V call is TRBV19, the J call TRBJ1-2; the match to TRBD1 covers 7 bases. CDR3 length: 15 amino acids. J was trimmed by 0 bases and V by 5 bases; bases with no gene match: 6. CDR1 is LNHDA and CDR2 is SQIVND in the germline V gene (reference sequence). The CDR3 loop reads CASSSPGQANYGYTF. CDR3 nucleotides: TGTGCCAGTAGTTCCCCCGGACAGGCTAACTATGGCTACACCTTC.

This chain uses TRBV2 with TRBJ2-3, with D tentatively TRBD2 (6 bases). V shed 4 bases and J shed 6 bases, with 11 bases lying between them. The CDR3 sequence is 13 residues long. From germline, CDR1 is SNHLY and CDR2 FYNNEI. In DNA form, the CDR3 reads TGTGCCAGCAGTGGGCGGGAAATGGATACGCAGTATTTT. The encoded protein is CASSGREMDTQYF.

The table lists this clone with a count of one. The CDR3 region has the DNA TGTGCCAGCAGCGTAGGGGGACGGGAGGGGGTCTCGCACGAGCAGTACTTC. Its translation: CASSVGGREGVSHEQYF. This chain links TRBV9 with TRBJ2-7; 8 bases agree with TRBD2. Trimming removed 0 bases from V and 5 bases from J; junction bases left unmatched: 13. CDR1 is SGDLS, CDR2 YYNGEE, per germline. The CDR3 contains 17 residues. Using reference TRBV9 and TRBJ2-7 for the parts outside the CDR3, the full variable domain is DSGVTQTPKHLITATGQRVTLRCSPRSGDLSVYWYQQSLDQGLQFLIQYYNGEERAKGNILERFSAQQFPDLHSELNLSSLELGDSALYFCASSVGGREGVSHEQYFGPGTRLTVT.

The chain uses TRBV2 and TRBJ2-3; D is possibly TRBD2 (5 bases). CDR1 is SNHLY, CDR2 FYNNEI, per germline. Trimming stripped 4 bases from V and 1 base from J, with 12 bases between. This CDR3 has 15 amino acids. CDR3 residues: CASSVSSRGTDTQYF. DNA for the CDR3: TGTGCCAGCAGTGTATCTTCGAGGGGCACAGATACGCAGTATTTT.

The chain has TRBV7-7 and TRBJ2-1; TRBD2 matches 15 bases. The CDR3 runs to 17 residues. Trimming took 1 base from V and 7 from J; bases not matched to a gene: 5. Germline V gene data show CDR1 as SSHAT and CDR2 as FNYEAQ (reference sequence). CDR3: CASSLEVGLAGGNEQFF. In nucleotides, the CDR3 is TGTGCCAGCAGCTTAGAGGTTGGACTAGCGGGGGGGAATGAGCAGTTCTTC.

This clone was found a few times. The chain is built from TRBV6-1 and TRBJ1-5; tentatively, D is TRBD1 (5 bases). This CDR3 contains 16 residues. The V gene's germline CDR1 is MNHNS and CDR2 SASEGT. V lost 4 bases and J 6 bases, leaving 19 bases between the germline ends. CDR3 sequence: CASSASVGGILQPQHF. The CDR3 coding sequence is TGTGCCAGCAGTGCTAGCGTGGGGGGTATACTTCAGCCCCAGCATTTT.

The CDR3 spells CASRKTALYGYTF. The CDR3 DNA sequence: TGTGCCAGCAGGAAGACAGCACTTTATGGCTACACCTTC. V usage is TRBV28 and J usage is TRBJ1-2, with a weak D call TRBD1 (5 bases). Germline CDR1 and CDR2: MDHEN and SYDVKM. This CDR3 is 13 amino acids long. V lost 6 bases and J lost 5, with 13 bases in between.

The rearrangement joins TRBV6-1 to TRBJ2-1; D may be TRBD2 (6 bases). The V and J ends lost 1 base and 4 bases respectively, with 8 bases between them. CDR3 size: 14 residues. CDR1 is MNHNS, CDR2 SASEGT, per germline. The DNA for the CDR3 is TGTGCCAGCAGTGAAGAGGGAGGTTACAATGAGCAGTTCTTC. This gives the protein CASSEEGGYNEQFF.